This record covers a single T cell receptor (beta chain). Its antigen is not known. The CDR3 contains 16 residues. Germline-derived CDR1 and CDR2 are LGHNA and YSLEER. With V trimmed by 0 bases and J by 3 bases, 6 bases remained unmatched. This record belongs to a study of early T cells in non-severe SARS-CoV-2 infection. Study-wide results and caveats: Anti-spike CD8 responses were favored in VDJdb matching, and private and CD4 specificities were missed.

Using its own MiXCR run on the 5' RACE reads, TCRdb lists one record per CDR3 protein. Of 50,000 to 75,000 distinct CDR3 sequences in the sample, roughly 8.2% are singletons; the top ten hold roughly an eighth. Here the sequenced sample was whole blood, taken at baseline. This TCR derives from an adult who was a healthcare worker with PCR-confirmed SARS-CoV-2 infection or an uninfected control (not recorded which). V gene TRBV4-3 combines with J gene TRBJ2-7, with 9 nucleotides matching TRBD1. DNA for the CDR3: TGCGCCAGCAGCCAAGATGTCGCGGACAGGGGCTACGAGCAGTACTTC. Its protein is CASSQDVADRGYEQYF.